A selection of T cell receptor beta chains follows, all from one sample in a study of control samples from healthy donors and cancer patients. Assay: immunoSEQ multiplex PCR; the TCRdb copy retains only in-frame clones and omits some. This repertoire shows 150,000 to 200,000 clones, 80% to 95% found once; its top ten account for approximately 4%. Sample: blood. The source of these receptors is a woman aged 55 to 70 in good health. CDR3s include the opening cysteine and the closing phenylalanine or tryptophan. The D gene is left open where the match is weak. The size field is filled for only some rows; it gives once, few, many or a size class.

clone size | J gene | V gene | D gene | CDR3 protein | CDR3 DNA
- | TRBJ2-2 | TRBV3-1/TRBV3-2 | - | CASSQERVYTGELFF | TGTGCCAGCAGCCAAGAGCGAGTCTATACCGGGGAGCTGTTTTTT
- | TRBJ2-1 | TRBV10-3 | - | CAMMGAANNEQFF | TGTGCCATGATGGGAGCTGCCAACAATGAGCAGTTCTTC
once | TRBJ2-7 | TRBV9 | TRBD1 | CASSVGQGAPYEQYF | TGTGCCAGCAGCGTTGGACAGGGGGCCCCCTACGAGCAGTACTTC
- | TRBJ1-1 | TRBV10-1 | - | CASSESRTEMNTEAFF | TGCGCCAGCAGTGAGTCCAGGACGGAAATGAACACTGAAGCTTTCTTT
- | TRBJ1-2 | TRBV10-3 | - | CAISDGQSYGYTF | TGTGCCATCAGTGATGGACAGAGCTATGGCTACACCTTC
- | TRBJ2-2 | TRBV9 | - | CASSPYPGELFF | TGTGCCAGCAGCCCGTACCCCGGGGAGCTGTTTTTT
- | TRBJ1-5 | TRBV24-1 | TRBD1 | CATSDGTDQPQHF | TGTGCCACCAGTGATGGGACAGATCAGCCCCAGCATTTT
- | TRBJ2-2 | TRBV5-1 | TRBD1 | CASSLTGTGGTVTGELFF | TGCGCCAGCAGCTTGACGGGGACAGGGGGGACTGTCACCGGGGAGCTGTTTTTT
- | TRBJ1-1 | TRBV6-2/TRBV6-3 | - | CASSYTVRGRAFF | TGTGCCAGCAGTTACACGGTCAGGGGACGAGCTTTCTTT
- | TRBJ1-2 | TRBV29-1 | TRBD1 | CSVVRDRGDGYTF | TGCAGCGTTGTGAGGGACAGGGGCGATGGCTACACCTTC
- | TRBJ2-5 | TRBV4-1 | - | CASSQGAGVTGGWETQYF | TGCGCCAGCAGCCAAGGAGCGGGGGTAACAGGGGGCTGGGAGACCCAGTACTTC
- | TRBJ2-3 | TRBV6-5 | - | CASRPPGLTDTQYF | TGTGCCAGCAGGCCACCAGGGTTAACAGATACGCAGTATTTT
once | TRBJ1-2 | TRBV14 | - | CASSQVAVSFYGYTF | TGTGCCAGCAGCCAAGTTGCAGTAAGCTTCTATGGCTACACCTTC
- | TRBJ2-2 | TRBV6-6 | - | CASSIVGTTGELFF | TGTGCCAGCAGTATAGTTGGTACCACCGGGGAGCTGTTTTTT
- | TRBJ1-4 | TRBV10-3 | TRBD1 | CAISGQGSNEKLFF | TGTGCCATCAGTGGACAGGGGAGTAATGAAAAACTGTTTTTT
- | TRBJ2-1 | TRBV7-9 | TRBD2 | CASSSIWTSGGLYNEQFF | TGTGCCAGCAGCTCAATTTGGACTAGCGGGGGGCTCTACAATGAGCAGTTCTTC
- | TRBJ1-5 | TRBV7-9 | TRBD1 | CASSSQGGGNQPQHF | TGTGCCAGCAGCTCCCAGGGGGGAGGCAATCAGCCCCAGCATTTT
- | TRBJ1-3 | TRBV6-5 | TRBD1 | CASMVTGNSGNTIYF | TGTGCCAGCATGGTGACAGGGAACTCTGGAAACACCATATATTTT
- | TRBJ1-1 | TRBV5-1 | TRBD1 | CASSLTGGTEAFF | TGCGCCAGCAGCCTAACAGGGGGCACTGAAGCTTTCTTT
- | TRBJ2-6 | TRBV7-9 | - | CASSFGGSGANVLTF | TGTGCCAGCAGCTTTGGGGGTTCTGGGGCCAACGTCCTGACTTTC
- | TRBJ2-7 | TRBV5-1 | TRBD2 | CASSLAGASGSYEQYF | TGCGCCAGCAGCTTGGCCGGGGCTAGCGGCTCCTACGAGCAGTACTTC
- | TRBJ2-3 | TRBV27 | TRBD2 | CASSLLSLGTSGLAGTQYF | TGTGCCAGCAGTTTGCTCTCCCTAGGGACTAGTGGGCTTGCCGGTACGCAGTATTTT
- | TRBJ2-1 | TRBV5-1 | - | CASSPSSQTLEQFF | TGCGCCAGCAGCCCTTCTTCGCAGACACTTGAGCAGTTCTTC
- | TRBJ1-5 | TRBV5-3 | - | CARSLGGDSNQPQHF | TGTGCCAGAAGCTTGGGGGGTGACAGCAATCAGCCCCAGCATTTT
- | TRBJ2-3 | TRBV19 | - | CASSPGPGGTDTQYF | TGTGCCAGTAGTCCGGGACCCGGGGGCACAGATACGCAGTATTTT
- | TRBJ2-2 | TRBV18 | - | CASSPSANTGELFF | TGTGCCAGCTCACCATCAGCTAACACCGGGGAGCTGTTTTTT
- | TRBJ2-1 | TRBV6-2/TRBV6-3 | TRBD2 | CASSTTSGGNNEQFF | TGTGCCAGCAGCACGACTAGCGGGGGGAACAATGAGCAGTTCTTC
few | TRBJ2-7 | TRBV11-2 | TRBD1 | CASSGRQGFYEQYF | TGTGCCAGCAGCGGAAGACAGGGCTTCTACGAGCAGTACTTC
- | TRBJ2-3 | TRBV4-1 | - | CASSQQMGLSGDTQYF | TGCGCCAGCAGCCAGCAGATGGGACTCTCAGGCGATACGCAGTATTTT
- | TRBJ1-6 | TRBV10-3 | - | CATKTVDSPLHF | TGTGCCACTAAGACAGTAGATTCACCCCTCCACTTT
- | TRBJ2-7 | TRBV7-9 | - | CASSLGAYEQYF | TGTGCCAGCAGCTTAGGGGCGTACGAGCAGTACTTC
once | TRBJ2-5 | TRBV18 | TRBD2 | CASSRREGSARETQYF | TGTGCCAGCTCACGTCGGGAGGGGTCGGCAAGGGAGACCCAGTACTTC
- | TRBJ1-3 | TRBV10-3 | - | CAISETTGLSGNTIYF | TGTGCCATCAGTGAAACCACAGGGCTCTCTGGAAACACCATATATTTT
- | TRBJ2-5 | TRBV7-2 | TRBD2 | CASSPTSGGWETQYF | TGTGCCAGCAGCCCGACTAGCGGGGGATGGGAGACCCAGTACTTC
- | TRBJ2-5 | TRBV5-5 | TRBD2 | CASTPRLAGSQETQYF | TGTGCCAGCACCCCGAGGCTAGCGGGGAGCCAAGAGACCCAGTACTTC
few | TRBJ2-2 | TRBV7-9 | - | CASSVVQHTGELFF | TGTGCCAGCAGCGTTGTACAGCACACCGGGGAGCTGTTTTTT
- | TRBJ2-1 | TRBV6-6 | TRBD1 | CASSYYTGTGFNEQFF | TGTGCCAGCAGTTATTACACCGGGACAGGGTTTAATGAGCAGTTCTTC
- | TRBJ2-5 | TRBV5-1 | - | CASSDFDETQYF | TGCGCCAGCAGCGACTTTGACGAGACCCAGTACTTC
- | TRBJ1-2 | TRBV14 | - | CASSYQGRNGYTF | TGTGCCAGCAGCTATCAGGGGAGAAATGGCTACACCTTC
once | TRBJ1-3 | TRBV9 | - | CASSASGNTIYF | TGTGCCAGCAGCGCGTCTGGAAACACCATATATTTT
- | TRBJ2-7 | TRBV7-2 | - | CASSLAGRNYEQYF | TGTGCCAGCAGCTTAGCGGGACGGAACTACGAGCAGTACTTC
- | TRBJ1-4 | TRBV5-4 | - | CASSLGSGFEKLFF | TGTGCCAGCAGCTTGGGGTCAGGGTTCGAAAAACTGTTTTTT
- | TRBJ1-2 | TRBV3-1/TRBV3-2 | - | CASSQDEQGRGYTF | TGTGCCAGCAGCCAAGATGAACAGGGCCGAGGCTACACCTTC
- | TRBJ1-5 | TRBV7-9 | - | CASSLSRGPQHF | TGTGCCAGCAGCCTGAGTCGGGGGCCCCAGCATTTT
- | TRBJ1-1 | TRBV7-2 | - | CASSSQGVEAFF | TGTGCCAGCAGCTCTCAGGGAGTTGAAGCTTTCTTT
once | TRBJ1-1 | TRBV7-2 | TRBD1 | CASSVGDRGEVTEAFF | TGTGCCAGCAGCGTAGGGGACAGGGGGGAGGTTACTGAAGCTTTCTTT
- | TRBJ2-5 | TRBV5-6 | TRBD2 | CAGSLVWTSGKETQYF | TGTGCCGGCAGCTTGGTGTGGACTAGCGGAAAAGAGACCCAGTACTTC
- | TRBJ1-1 | TRBV21-1 | - | CASSKEMRTGGNTEAFF | TGTGCCAGCAGCAAAGAGATGAGGACAGGGGGCAACACTGAAGCTTTCTTT